This record concerns one T cell receptor beta chain sequence. The record originates from a study of blood T cell repertoires in COVID-19. About the study: Some COVID-19 samples were acute and others convalescent; all came from the United States, Italy and Spain. T cells, B-cell-depleted T cells, or PBMCs supplied cDNA or gDNA.

The ends lost 4 bases at V and 6 bases at J; junction bases unmatched: 6. From germline, CDR1 is SGHNT and CDR2 YYREEE (reference sequence). The CDR3 length is 15 residues. In the original analysis: Amplified reference gene primers provided the basis for estimating nucleated cell counts. Sequencing was performed with immunoSEQ multiplex PCR; in TCRdb, only in-frame clones are kept and a portion is missing. V and J calls and clone size follow that table, whereas D and trimming were derived from the DNA. In the table there are some 150,000 clones, 70% to 85% of which are singletons. The TCR originated in a human donor in a cohort sampled during active COVID-19. The V gene is TRBV5-4, the J gene TRBJ2-2; TRBD1 matches at 10 bases. The sample was peripheral blood. CDR3 DNA: TGTGCCAGCAGCGCCGGGACAGGGGAGTCCGGGGAGCTGTTTTTT. It encodes CASSAGTGESGELFF.